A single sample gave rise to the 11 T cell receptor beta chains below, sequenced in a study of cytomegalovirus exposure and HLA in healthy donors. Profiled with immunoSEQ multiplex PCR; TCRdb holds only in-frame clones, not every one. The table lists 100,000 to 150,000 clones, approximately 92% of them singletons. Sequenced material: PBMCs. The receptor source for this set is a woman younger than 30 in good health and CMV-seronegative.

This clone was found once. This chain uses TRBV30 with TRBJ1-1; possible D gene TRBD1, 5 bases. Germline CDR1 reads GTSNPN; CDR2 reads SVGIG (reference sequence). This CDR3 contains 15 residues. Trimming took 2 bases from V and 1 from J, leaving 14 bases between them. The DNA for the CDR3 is TGTGCCTGGAGTCCCCCCCCGGGGGGGAACACTGAAGCTTTCTTT. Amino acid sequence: CAWSPPPGGNTEAFF.

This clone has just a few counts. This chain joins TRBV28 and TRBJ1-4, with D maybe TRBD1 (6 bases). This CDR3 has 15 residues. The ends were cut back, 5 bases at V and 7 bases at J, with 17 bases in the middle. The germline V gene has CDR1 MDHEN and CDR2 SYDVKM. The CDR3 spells CASSALAGTLEKLFF. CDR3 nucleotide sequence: TGTGCCAGCAGTGCCCTGGCTGGGACACTTGAAAAACTGTTTTTT.

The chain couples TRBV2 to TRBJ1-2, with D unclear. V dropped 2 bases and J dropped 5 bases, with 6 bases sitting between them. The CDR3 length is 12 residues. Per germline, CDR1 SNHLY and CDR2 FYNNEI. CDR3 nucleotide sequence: TGTGCCAGCAGTGAATCCTTTTATGGCTACACCTTC. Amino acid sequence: CASSESFYGYTF.

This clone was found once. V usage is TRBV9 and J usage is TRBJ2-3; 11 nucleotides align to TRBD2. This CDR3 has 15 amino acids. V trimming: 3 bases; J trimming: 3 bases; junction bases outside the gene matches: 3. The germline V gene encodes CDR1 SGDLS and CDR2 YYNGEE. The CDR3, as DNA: TGTGCCAGCAGCGCTACTAGCGGGAGAACAGATACGCAGTATTTT. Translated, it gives CASSATSGRTDTQYF.

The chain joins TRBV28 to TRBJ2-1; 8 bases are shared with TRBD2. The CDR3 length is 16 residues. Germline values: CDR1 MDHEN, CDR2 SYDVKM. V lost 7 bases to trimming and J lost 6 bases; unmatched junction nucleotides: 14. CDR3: CASTSPDGGRRNEQFF. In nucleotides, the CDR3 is TGTGCCAGCACCTCCCCAGATGGCGGGAGGCGCAATGAGCAGTTCTTC.

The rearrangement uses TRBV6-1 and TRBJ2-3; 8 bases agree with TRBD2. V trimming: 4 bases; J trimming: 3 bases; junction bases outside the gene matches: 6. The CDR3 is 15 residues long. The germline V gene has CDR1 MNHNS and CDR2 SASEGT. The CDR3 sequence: CASSVTSGATDTQYF. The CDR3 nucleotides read TGTGCCAGCAGTGTTACTAGCGGAGCGACAGATACGCAGTATTTT.

CDR3 bases: TGTGCCAGCAGCCCACAGGGGCGGGGACAAGAGACCCAGTACTTC. Translated, it gives CASSPQGRGQETQYF. V gene TRBV7-2 combines with J gene TRBJ2-5, with a possible D match to TRBD1 (7 bases). The germline V gene has CDR1 SGHTA and CDR2 FQGNSA. Between the trimmed V and J ends, which lost 5 bases and 2 bases, there was a span of 15 bases. This CDR3 region has 15 residues.

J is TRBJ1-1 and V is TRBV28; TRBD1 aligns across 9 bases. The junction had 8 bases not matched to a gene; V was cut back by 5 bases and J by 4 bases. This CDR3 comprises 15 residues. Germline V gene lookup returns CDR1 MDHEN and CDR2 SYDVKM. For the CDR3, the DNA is TGTGCCAGCAGTACTAACAGGGGGCAGGGCACTGAAGCTTTCTTT. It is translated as CASSTNRGQGTEAFF.

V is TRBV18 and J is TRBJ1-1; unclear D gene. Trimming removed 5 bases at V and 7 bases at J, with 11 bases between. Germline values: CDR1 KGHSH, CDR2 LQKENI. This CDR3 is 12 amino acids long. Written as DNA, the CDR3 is TGTGCCAGCTCAAGGGAGGCAGATGAAGCTTTCTTT. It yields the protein CASSREADEAFF.

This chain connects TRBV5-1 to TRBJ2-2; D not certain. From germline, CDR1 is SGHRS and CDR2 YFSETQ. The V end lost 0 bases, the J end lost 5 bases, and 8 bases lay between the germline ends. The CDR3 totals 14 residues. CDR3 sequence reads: CASSLGQATGELFF. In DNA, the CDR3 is TGCGCCAGCAGCTTGGGCCAGGCAACCGGGGAGCTGTTTTTT. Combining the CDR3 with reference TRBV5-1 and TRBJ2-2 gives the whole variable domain KAGVTQTPRYLIKTRGQQVTLSCSPISGHRSVSWYQQTPGQGLQFLFEYFSETQRNKGNFPGRFSGRQFSNSRSEMNVSTLELGDSALYLCASSLGQATGELFFGEGSRLTVL.

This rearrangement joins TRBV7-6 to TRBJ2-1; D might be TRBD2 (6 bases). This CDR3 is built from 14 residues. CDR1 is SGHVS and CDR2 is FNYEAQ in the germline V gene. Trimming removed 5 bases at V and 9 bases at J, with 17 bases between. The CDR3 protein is CASSPGTGRSEQFF. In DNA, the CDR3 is TGTGCCAGCAGCCCGGGGACTGGGAGGAGTGAGCAGTTCTTC.